This T cell receptor beta chain was observed in a study of blood T cells in healthy people across ages. From germline, CDR1 is MRHNA and CDR2 SNTAGT. The germline V and J ends were trimmed by 4 bases and 5 bases, with 16 bases remaining between them. The CDR3 spans 15 residues. A J-beta primer mix and a sample-barcoded 5' primer were used in a second PCR of roughly 7 to 12 cycles. TCRdb independently ran MiXCR on the 5' RACE reads; one entry per CDR3 protein. Here the sample spans about 1.4 million distinct CDR3 sequences, approximately 59% being singletons. The TCR originated in a man in his late teens or twenties in good health. The specimen sequenced was blood. V is TRBV6-4 and J is TRBJ2-3; D is ambiguous. The CDR3 DNA reads as TGTGCCAGCAGTGCTTCGGTTGCTCCGGGAGATACGCAGTATTTT. It translates to CASSASVAPGDTQYF.